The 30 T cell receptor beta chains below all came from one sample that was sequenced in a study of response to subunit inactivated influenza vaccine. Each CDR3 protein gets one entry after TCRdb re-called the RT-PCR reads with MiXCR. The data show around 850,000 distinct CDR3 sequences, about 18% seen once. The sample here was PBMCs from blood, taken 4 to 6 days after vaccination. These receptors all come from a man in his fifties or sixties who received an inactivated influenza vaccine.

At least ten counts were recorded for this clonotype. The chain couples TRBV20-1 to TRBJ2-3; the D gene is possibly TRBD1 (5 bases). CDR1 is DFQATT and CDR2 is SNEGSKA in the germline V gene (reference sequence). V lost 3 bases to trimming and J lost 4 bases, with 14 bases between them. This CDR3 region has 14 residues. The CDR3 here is CSASEGARPDTQYF. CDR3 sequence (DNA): TGCAGTGCTAGCGAAGGGGCGCGCCCAGATACGCAGTATTTT.

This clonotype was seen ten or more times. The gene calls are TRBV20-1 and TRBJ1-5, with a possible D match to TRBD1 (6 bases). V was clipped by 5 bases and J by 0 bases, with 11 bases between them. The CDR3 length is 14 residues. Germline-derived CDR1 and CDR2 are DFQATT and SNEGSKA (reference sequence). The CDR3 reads CSARQAYSNQPQHF. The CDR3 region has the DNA TGCAGTGCTCGACAGGCTTATAGCAATCAGCCCCAGCATTTT.

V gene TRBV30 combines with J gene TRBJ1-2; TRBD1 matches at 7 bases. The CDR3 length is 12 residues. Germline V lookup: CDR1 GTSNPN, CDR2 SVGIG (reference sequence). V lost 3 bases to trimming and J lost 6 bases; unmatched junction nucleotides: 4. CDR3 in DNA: TGTGCCTGGAGAACAGGGGTGGATGGCTACACCTTC. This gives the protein CAWRTGVDGYTF.

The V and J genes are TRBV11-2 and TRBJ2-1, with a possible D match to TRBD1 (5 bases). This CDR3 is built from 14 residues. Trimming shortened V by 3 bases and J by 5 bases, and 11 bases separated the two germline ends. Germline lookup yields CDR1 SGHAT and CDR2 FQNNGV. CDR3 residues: CASSFLGANNEQFF. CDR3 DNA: TGTGCCAGCAGCTTTTTAGGGGCGAACAATGAGCAGTTCTTC.

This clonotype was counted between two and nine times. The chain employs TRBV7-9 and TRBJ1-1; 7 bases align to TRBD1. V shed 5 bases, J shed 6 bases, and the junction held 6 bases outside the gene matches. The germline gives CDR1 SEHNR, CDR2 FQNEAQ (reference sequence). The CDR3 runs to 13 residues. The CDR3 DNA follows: TGTGCCAGCAGCCAGACCCAGGGGGCTGAAGCTTTCTTT. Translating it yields CASSQTQGAEAFF. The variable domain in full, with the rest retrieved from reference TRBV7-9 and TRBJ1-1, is DTGVSQNPRHKITKRGQNVTFRCDPISEHNRLYWYRQTLGQGPEFLTYFQNEAQLEKSRLLSDRFSAERPKGSFSTLEIQRTEQGDSAMYLCASSQTQGAEAFFGQGTRLTVV.

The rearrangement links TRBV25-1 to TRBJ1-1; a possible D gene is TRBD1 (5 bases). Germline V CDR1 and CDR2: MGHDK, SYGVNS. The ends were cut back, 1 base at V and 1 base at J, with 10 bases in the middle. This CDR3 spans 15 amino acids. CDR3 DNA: TGTGCCAGCAGTGAATGGGGAGGGACGAACACTGAAGCTTTCTTT. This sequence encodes CASSEWGGTNTEAFF.

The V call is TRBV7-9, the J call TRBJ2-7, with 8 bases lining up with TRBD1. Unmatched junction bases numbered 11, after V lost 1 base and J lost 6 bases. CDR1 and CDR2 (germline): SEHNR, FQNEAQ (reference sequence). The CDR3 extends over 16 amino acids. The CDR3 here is CASSLGAGTGAFEQYF. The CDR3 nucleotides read TGTGCCAGCAGCTTAGGAGCCGGGACAGGTGCTTTCGAGCAGTACTTC.

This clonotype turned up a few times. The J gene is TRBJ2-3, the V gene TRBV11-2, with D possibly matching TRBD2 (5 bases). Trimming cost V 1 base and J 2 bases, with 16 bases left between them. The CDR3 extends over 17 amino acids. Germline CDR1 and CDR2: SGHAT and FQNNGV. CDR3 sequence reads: CASSLVEVAVDTDTQYF. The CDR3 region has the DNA TGTGCCAGCAGCTTAGTGGAGGTGGCTGTAGACACAGATACGCAGTATTTT.

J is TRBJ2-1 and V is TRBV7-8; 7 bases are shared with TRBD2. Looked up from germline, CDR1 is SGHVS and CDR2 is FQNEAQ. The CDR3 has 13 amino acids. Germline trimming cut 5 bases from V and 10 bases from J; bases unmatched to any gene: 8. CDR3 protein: CASSPAGAGEQFF. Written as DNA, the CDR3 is TGTGCCAGCAGCCCGGCCGGAGCGGGAGAGCAGTTCTTC.

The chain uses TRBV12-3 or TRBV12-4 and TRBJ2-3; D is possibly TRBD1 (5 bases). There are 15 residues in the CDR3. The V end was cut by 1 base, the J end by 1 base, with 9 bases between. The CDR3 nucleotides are TGTGCCAGCAGTTTAGAGGGGATCGGCACAGATACGCAGTATTTT. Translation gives CASSLEGIGTDTQYF.

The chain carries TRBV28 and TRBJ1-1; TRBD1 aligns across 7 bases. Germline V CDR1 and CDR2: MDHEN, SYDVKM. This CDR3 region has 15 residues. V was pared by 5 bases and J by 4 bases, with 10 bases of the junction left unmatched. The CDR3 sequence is CASSPPSTGPTEAFF. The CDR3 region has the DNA TGTGCCAGCAGTCCTCCTTCGACAGGGCCCACTGAAGCTTTCTTT.

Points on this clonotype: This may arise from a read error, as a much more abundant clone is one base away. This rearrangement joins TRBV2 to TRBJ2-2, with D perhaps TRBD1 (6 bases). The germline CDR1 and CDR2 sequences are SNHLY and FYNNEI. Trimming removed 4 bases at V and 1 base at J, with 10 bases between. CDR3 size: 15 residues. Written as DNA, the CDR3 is TGTGCCAGCAGTGTAGACAGGCTGAACACCGGGGAGCTGTTTTTT. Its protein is CASSVDRLNTGELFF. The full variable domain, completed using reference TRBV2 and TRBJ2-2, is EPEVTQTPSHQVTQMGQEVILRCVPISNHLYFYWYRQILGQKVEFLVSFYNNEISEKSEIFDDQFSVERPDGSNFTLKIRSTKLEDSAMYFCASSVDRLNTGELFFGEGSRLTVL.

CDR3 in DNA: TGTGCCAGCAGTCCAGGGACTAGCGGGGGGTTTACAGATACGCAGTATTTT. This encodes CASSPGTSGGFTDTQYF. The J gene is TRBJ2-3, the V gene TRBV12-3 or TRBV12-4; 15 positions agree with TRBD2. The junction had 6 bases not matched to a gene; V was cut back by 5 bases and J by 3 bases. This CDR3 region has 17 residues.

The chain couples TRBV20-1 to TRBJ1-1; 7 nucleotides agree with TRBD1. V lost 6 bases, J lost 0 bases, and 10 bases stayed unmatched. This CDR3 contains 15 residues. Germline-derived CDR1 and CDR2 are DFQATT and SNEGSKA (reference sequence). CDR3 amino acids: CSALEGGVMNTEAFF. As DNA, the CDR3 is TGCAGTGCCCTGGAAGGGGGCGTAATGAACACTGAAGCTTTCTTT.

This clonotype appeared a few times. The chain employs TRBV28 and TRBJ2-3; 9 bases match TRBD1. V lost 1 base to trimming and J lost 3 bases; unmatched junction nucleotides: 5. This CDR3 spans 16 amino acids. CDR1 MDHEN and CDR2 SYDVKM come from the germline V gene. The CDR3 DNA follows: TGTGCCAGCAGTTTATTAGGACAGGGGAGAACAGATACGCAGTATTTT. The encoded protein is CASSLLGQGRTDTQYF.

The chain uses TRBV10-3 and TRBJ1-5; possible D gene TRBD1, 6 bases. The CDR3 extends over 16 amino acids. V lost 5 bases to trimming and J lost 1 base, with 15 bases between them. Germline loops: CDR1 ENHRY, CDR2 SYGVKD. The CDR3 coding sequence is TGTGCCATCAGTACCGCGGGCAGGGGCAGCAATCAGCCCCAGCATTTT. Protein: CAISTAGRGSNQPQHF.

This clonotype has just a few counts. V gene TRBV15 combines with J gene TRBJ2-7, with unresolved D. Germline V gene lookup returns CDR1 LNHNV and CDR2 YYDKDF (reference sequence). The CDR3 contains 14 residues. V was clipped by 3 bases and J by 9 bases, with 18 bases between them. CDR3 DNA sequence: TGTGCCACCAGCAGTCATTTTCGGCCAGATCGGCAGTACTTC. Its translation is CATSSHFRPDRQYF. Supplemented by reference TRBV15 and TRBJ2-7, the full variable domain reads DAMVIQNPRYQVTQFGKPVTLSCSQTLNHNVMYWYQQKSSQAPKLLFHYYDKDFNNEADTPDNFQSRRPNTSFCFLDIRSPGLGDTAMYLCATSSHFRPDRQYFGPGTRLTVT.

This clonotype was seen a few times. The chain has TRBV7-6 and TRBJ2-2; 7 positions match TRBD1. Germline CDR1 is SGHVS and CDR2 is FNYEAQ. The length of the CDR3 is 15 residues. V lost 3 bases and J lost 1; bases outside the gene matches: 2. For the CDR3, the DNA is TGTGCCAGCAGCTTTGGGACAGAGAACACCGGGGAGCTGTTTTTT. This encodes CASSFGTENTGELFF.

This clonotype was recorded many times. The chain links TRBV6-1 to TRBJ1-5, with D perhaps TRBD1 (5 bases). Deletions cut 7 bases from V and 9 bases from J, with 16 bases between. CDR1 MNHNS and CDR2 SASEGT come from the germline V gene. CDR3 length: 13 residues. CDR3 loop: CASKAGSGMPQHF. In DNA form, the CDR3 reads TGTGCCAGCAAGGCAGGGAGCGGGATGCCCCAGCATTTT.

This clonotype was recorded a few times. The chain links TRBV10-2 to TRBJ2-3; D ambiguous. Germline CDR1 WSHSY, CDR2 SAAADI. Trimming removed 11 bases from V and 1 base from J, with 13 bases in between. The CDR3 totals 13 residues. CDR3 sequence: CAVTSEGTDTQYF. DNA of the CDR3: TGCGCCGTCACGTCAGAAGGCACAGATACGCAGTATTTT.

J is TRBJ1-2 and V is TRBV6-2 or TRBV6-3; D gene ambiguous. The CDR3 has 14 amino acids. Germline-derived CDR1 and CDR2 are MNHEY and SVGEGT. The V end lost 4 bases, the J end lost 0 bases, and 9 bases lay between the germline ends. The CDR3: CASSSTPTNYGYTF. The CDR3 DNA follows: TGTGCCAGCAGTTCCACACCCACTAACTATGGCTACACCTTC.

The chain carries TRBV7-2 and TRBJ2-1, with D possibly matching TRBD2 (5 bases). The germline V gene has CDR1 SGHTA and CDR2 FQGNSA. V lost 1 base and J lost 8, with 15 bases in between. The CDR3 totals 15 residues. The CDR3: CASSLVGSAGHEQFF. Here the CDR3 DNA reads TGTGCCAGCAGCTTAGTAGGTTCCGCGGGTCATGAGCAGTTCTTC.

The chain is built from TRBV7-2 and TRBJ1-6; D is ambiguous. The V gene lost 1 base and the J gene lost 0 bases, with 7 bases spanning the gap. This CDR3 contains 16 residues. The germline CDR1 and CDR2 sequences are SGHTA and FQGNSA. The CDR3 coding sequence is TGTGCCAGCAGCTTAGGGGAGTACTCCTATAATTCACCCCTCCACTTT. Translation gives CASSLGEYSYNSPLHF.

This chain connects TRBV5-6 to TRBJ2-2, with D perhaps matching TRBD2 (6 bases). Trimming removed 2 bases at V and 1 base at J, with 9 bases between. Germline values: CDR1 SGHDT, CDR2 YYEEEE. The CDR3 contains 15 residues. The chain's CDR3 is CASSFRDWNTGELFF. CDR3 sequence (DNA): TGTGCCAGCAGCTTCCGGGACTGGAACACCGGGGAGCTGTTTTTT.

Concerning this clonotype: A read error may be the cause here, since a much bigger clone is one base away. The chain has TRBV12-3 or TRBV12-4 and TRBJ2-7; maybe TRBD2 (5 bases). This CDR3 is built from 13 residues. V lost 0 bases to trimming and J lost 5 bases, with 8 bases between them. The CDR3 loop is CASSLAGSHEQYF. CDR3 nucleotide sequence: TGTGCCAGCAGTTTAGCGGGGAGCCACGAGCAGTACTTC.

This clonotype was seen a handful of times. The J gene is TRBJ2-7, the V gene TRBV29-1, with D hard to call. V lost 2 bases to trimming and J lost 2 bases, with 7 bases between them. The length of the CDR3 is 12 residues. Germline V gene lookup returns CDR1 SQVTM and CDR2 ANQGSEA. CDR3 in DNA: TGCAGCGTTGAATCCCGGGCCTACGAGCAGTACTTC. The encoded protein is CSVESRAYEQYF.

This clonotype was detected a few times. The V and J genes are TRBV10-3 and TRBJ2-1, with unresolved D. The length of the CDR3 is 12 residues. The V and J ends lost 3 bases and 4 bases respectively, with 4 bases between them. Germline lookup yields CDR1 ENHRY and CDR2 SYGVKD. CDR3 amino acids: CAISDSYNEQFF. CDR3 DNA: TGTGCCATCAGTGACTCATACAATGAGCAGTTCTTC.

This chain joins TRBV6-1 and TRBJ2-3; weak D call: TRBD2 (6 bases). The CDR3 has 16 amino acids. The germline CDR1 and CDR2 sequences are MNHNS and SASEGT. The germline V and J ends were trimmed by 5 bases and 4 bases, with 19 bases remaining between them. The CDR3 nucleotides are TGTGCCAGCAGTACCCTGGGGCGGGGCGCAGCAGATACGCAGTATTTT. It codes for CASSTLGRGAADTQYF.

CDR3 coding DNA: TGTGCCAGCAGCACCCGACAGGGATCCGGGGAGCTGTTTTTT. This encodes CASSTRQGSGELFF. The gene calls are TRBV7-2 and TRBJ2-2; 7 bases fit TRBD1. V was pared by 5 bases and J by 6 bases, with 6 bases of the junction left unmatched. The CDR3 totals 14 residues. Germline lookup yields CDR1 SGHTA and CDR2 FQGNSA.

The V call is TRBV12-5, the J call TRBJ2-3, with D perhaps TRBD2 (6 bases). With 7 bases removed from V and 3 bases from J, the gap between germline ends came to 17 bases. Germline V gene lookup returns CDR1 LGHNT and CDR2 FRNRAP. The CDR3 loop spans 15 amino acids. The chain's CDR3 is CASALGGSRTDTQYF. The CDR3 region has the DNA TGTGCTAGTGCCTTGGGGGGTTCGAGAACAGATACGCAGTATTTT. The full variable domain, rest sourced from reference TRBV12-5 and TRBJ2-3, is DARVTQTPRHKVTEMGQEVTMRCQPILGHNTVFWYRQTMMQGLELLAYFRNRAPLDDSGMPKDRFSAEMPDATLATLKIQPSEPRDSAVYFCASALGGSRTDTQYFGPGTRLTVL.